The 7 T cell receptor beta chains below come from one sample, sequenced in a study of shared clonotypes between healthy human individuals. Profiling relied on immunoSEQ multiplex PCR, and the TCRdb table lists in-frame clones only, not all of them. The repertoire holds some 690,000 clones, with roughly 88% as singletons. The sample comprised memory CD8+ T cells from PBMCs. The subset: CD45RO+ cells pooled with CCR7-negative TemRA cells. Receptors originate from a man in his late teens or twenties in good health. Some clones in this sample may be carry-over from other donors' samples.

This clone came up once. The chain carries TRBV5-1 and TRBJ2-7, with D perhaps given as TRBD1 or TRBD2 (6 bases each). Looked up from germline, CDR1 is SGHRS and CDR2 is YFSETQ. Trimming cost V 2 bases and J 1 base, with 13 bases left between them. This CDR3 has 15 amino acids. The CDR3 coding sequence is TGCGCCAGCAGCTTTGGTAGGGGGGAATCCTACGAGCAGTACTTC. Encoded protein: CASSFGRGESYEQYF.

The V gene is TRBV7-2, the J gene TRBJ2-2, with a weak D call TRBD2 (7 bases). This CDR3 is built from 15 residues. V was clipped by 4 bases and J by 6 bases, with 15 bases between them. Germline CDR1 is SGHTA and CDR2 is FQGNSA. The CDR3 nucleotides read TGTGCCAGCAGCTCCAGGGGAGGGGGAGCCGGGGAGCTGTTTTTT. It translates to CASSSRGGGAGELFF.

The chain carries TRBV7-9 and TRBJ1-5; D unresolved. There are 16 residues in the CDR3. Germline lookup yields CDR1 SEHNR and CDR2 FQNEAQ (reference sequence). V shed 4 bases and J shed 4 bases, with 17 bases lying between them. The CDR3 spells CASSSDPRRSNQPQHF. The CDR3 coding sequence is TGTGCCAGCAGCTCAGACCCCCGACGTAGTAATCAGCCCCAGCATTTT. Supplemented by reference TRBV7-9 and TRBJ1-5, the full variable domain reads DTGVSQNPRHKITKRGQNVTFRCDPISEHNRLYWYRQTLGQGPEFLTYFQNEAQLEKSRLLSDRFSAERPKGSFSTLEIQRTEQGDSAMYLCASSSDPRRSNQPQHFGDGTRLSIL.

The chain carries TRBV9 and TRBJ2-2; D is possibly TRBD2 (5 bases). The CDR3 totals 16 residues. Germline CDR1 SGDLS, CDR2 YYNGEE. V shed 3 bases and J shed 6 bases, with 18 bases lying between them. Written as DNA, the CDR3 is TGTGCCAGCAGCGCACAGAGTTCGGGGATACCCGGGGAGCTGTTTTTT. This codes for CASSAQSSGIPGELFF.

The rearrangement uses TRBV4-1 and TRBJ2-2, with D unclear. CDR1 MGHRA and CDR2 YSYEKL come from the germline V gene. CDR3 length: 12 amino acids. Trimming removed 7 bases at V and 4 bases at J, with 7 bases between. CDR3 loop: CASNQATGELFF. The CDR3 DNA is TGCGCCAGCAATCAGGCCACCGGGGAGCTGTTTTTT.

The J gene is TRBJ2-1, the V gene TRBV6-4; D not certain. Trimming shortened V by 2 bases and J by 4 bases, and 6 bases separated the two germline ends. The germline gives CDR1 MRHNA, CDR2 SNTAGT. This CDR3 is 13 amino acids long. The CDR3 DNA reads TGTGCCAGCAGTGACCCCGGGTACAATGAGCAGTTCTTC. Encoded protein: CASSDPGYNEQFF.

This rearrangement joins TRBV7-2 to TRBJ2-7, with D unclear. CDR3 length: 12 residues. V lost 3 bases to trimming and J lost 5 bases, with 8 bases between them. Germline V lookup: CDR1 SGHTA, CDR2 FQGNSA. In DNA form, the CDR3 reads TGTGCCAGCAGCTTGGGATCCCACGAGCAGTACTTC. Translating gives CASSLGSHEQYF.